This TCR beta chain was obtained from a study of cytomegalovirus exposure and HLA in healthy donors. This CDR3 is built from 16 residues. The V gene's germline CDR1 is SGHNT and CDR2 YYREEE (reference sequence). With V trimmed by 4 bases and J by 2 bases, 11 bases remained unmatched. As for this clone: Its antigen is undetermined.

PCR employed 60 Vbeta and 13 Jbeta primers. The assay was immunoSEQ multiplex PCR, and TCRdb's table has in-frame clones only and misses some. The sample shows tens of thousands of clones, roughly four fifths of them seen only once. General study results and limits: V- and J-gene trimming in TCR beta was tied to a missense DCLRE1C variant by an analysis performed later.

This receptor was obtained from a young man in good health and CMV-seronegative. Sequencing was done on a sample of PBMCs. The chain joins TRBV5-4 to TRBJ1-1, with TRBD1 matching over 7 bases. The CDR3 DNA follows: TGTGCCAGCAGCGGAAACGGGGGACAGAGAAACACTGAAGCTTTCTTT. The encoded protein is CASSGNGGQRNTEAFF.